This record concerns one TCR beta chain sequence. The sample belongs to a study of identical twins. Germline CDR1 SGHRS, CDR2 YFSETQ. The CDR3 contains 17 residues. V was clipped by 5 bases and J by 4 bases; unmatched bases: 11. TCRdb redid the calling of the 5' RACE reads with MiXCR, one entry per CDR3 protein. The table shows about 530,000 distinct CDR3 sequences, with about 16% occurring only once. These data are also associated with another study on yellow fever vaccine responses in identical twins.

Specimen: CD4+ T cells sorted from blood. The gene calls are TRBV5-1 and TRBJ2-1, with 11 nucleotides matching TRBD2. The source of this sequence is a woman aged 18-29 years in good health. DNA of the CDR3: TGCGCCAGCAGTTCGCGTGGGACTAGCGGTTATTACAATGAGCAGTTCTTC. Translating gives CASSSRGTSGYYNEQFF.